The clone carrying this T cell receptor beta chain was seen only a few times. Antigen unknown. The sample is drawn from a study of beta chain features in type 1 diabetes. General study results and limits: Shortening that was moderate but significant affected the TCRB CDR3s of Type 1 diabetes patients in all four CD4+ subsets.

V shed 1 base and J 4 bases; nucleotides not matched to a gene: 6. Per germline, CDR1 SGHVS and CDR2 FQNEAQ. The CDR3 contains 15 residues. Expressed TCRB transcripts were sequenced because the entire RNA isolate underwent reverse transcription. Here immunoSEQ multiplex PCR was the method, and the copy in TCRdb shows in-frame clones only, minus some. The sample has over 150,000 clones; around a tenth are singletons. This receptor was taken from a man in his thirties or forties with type 1 diabetes. The sequencing sample was made of central memory CD4+ T cells from blood. The chain joins TRBV7-8 to TRBJ1-2; 7 bases match TRBD1. Here the CDR3 reads CASSLGQGGSYGYTF. CDR3 in DNA: TGTGCCAGCAGCTTAGGACAGGGCGGGTCCTATGGCTACACCTTC. The full variable domain, its missing parts supplied by reference TRBV7-8 and TRBJ1-2, is GAGVSQSPRYKVAKRGQDVALRCDPISGHVSLFWYQQALGQGPEFLTYFQNEAQLDKSGLPSDRFFAERPEGSVSTLKIQRTQQEDSAVYLCASSLGQGGSYGYTFGSGTRLTVV.